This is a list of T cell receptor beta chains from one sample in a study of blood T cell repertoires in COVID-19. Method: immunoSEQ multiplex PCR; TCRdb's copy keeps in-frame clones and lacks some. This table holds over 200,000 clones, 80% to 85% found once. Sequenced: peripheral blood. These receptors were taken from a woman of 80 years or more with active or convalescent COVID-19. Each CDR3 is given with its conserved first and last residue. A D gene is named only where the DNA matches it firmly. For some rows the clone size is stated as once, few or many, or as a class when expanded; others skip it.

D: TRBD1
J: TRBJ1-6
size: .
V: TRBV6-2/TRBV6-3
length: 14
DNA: TGTGCCAGCAGTTACCCGACAGGGGTCTCACCCCTCCACTTT
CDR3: CASSYPTGVSPLHF

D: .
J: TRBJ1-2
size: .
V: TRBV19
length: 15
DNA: TGTGCCAGTAGCGGCGGTGGTTTGGAGCCGGGTGGCTACACCTTC
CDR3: CASSGGGLEPGGYTF

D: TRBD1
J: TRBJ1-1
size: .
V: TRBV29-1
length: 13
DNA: TGCAGCGCCTCAGGGGGCCAAAACACTGAAGCTTTCTTT
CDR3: CSASGGQNTEAFF

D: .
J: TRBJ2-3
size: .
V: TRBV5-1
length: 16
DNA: TGCGCCAGCAGCTTGGTCGGCGGGGGCCCCACAGATACGCAGTATTTT
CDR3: CASSLVGGGPTDTQYF

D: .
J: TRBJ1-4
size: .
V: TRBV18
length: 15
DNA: TGTGCCAGCTCCCCCCGCCCCCCCGGTAATGAAAAACTGTTTTTT
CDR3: CASSPRPPGNEKLFF

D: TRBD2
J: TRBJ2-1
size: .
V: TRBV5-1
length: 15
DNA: TGCGCCAGCAGCTTGGCACTAGCGGGAGTCAATGAGCAGTTCTTC
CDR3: CASSLALAGVNEQFF

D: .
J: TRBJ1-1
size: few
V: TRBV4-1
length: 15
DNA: TGCGCCAGCAGCCAAGAGGGCAGGGGTTACACTGAAGCTTTCTTT
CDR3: CASSQEGRGYTEAFF

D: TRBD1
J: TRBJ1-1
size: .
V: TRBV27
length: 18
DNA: TGTGCCAGCAGGCTAAGTGGGACAGGGGCTCTTGCGCACACTGAAGCTTTCTTT
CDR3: CASRLSGTGALAHTEAFF

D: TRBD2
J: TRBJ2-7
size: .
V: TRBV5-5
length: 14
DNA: TGTGCCAGCAGCTGGGGGGGTAGCTCCTACGAGCAGTACTTC
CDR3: CASSWGGSSYEQYF

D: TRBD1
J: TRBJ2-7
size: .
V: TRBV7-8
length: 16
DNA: TGTGCCAGCAGCTTAACCGGGACAGGACGTACCTACGAGCAGTACTTC
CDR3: CASSLTGTGRTYEQYF

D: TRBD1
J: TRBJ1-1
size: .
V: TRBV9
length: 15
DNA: TGTGCCAGCAGCGTAGGGACAGGGGGCTCCACTGAAGCTTTCTTT
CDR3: CASSVGTGGSTEAFF

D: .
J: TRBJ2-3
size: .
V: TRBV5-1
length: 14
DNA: TGCGCCAGCAGCTCAGGGGCGGCCACAGATACGCAGTATTTT
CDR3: CASSSGAATDTQYF

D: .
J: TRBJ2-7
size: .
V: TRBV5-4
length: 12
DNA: TGTGCCAGCAGCTTGCCGGGTTACGAGCAGTACTTC
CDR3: CASSLPGYEQYF

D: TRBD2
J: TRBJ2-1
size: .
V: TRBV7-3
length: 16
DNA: TGTGCCAGCAGCTTAGGACTAGCGGGAGTTGCCAATGAGCAGTTCTTC
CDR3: CASSLGLAGVANEQFF

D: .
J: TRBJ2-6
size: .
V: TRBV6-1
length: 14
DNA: TGTGCCAGCAGTGAACTCTCTGGGGCCAACGTCCTGACTTTC
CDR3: CASSELSGANVLTF

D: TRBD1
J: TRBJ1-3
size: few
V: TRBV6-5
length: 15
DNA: TGTGCCAGCAGTCTCTCGAATGACAGGGGAGACACCATATATTTT
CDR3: CASSLSNDRGDTIYF

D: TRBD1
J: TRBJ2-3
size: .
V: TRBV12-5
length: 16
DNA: TGTGCTAGTGGTTTGGGACAGGGGGCCGGCACAGATACGCAGTATTTT
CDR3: CASGLGQGAGTDTQYF

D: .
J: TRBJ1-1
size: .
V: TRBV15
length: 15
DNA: TGTGCCACCCGAACCGAGGCGGGGCCGGGCACTGAAGCTTTCTTT
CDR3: CATRTEAGPGTEAFF

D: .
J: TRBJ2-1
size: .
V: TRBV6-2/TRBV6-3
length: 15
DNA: TGTGCCAGCAGTCCCCAGCGAGGAGGCACCAATGAGCAGTTCTTC
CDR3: CASSPQRGGTNEQFF

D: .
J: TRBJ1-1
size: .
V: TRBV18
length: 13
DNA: TGTGCCAGCTCGCACGGGGGTGGGACTGAAGCTTTCTTT
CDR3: CASSHGGGTEAFF

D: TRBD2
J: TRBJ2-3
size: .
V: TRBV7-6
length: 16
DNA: TGTGCCAGCAGCCCGGGGACTAGCGGGGGGATATATACGCAGTATTTT
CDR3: CASSPGTSGGIYTQYF

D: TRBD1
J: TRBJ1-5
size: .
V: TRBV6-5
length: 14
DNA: TGTGCCAGCAGTACCGGACAGGGCCATCAGCCCCAGCATTTT
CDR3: CASSTGQGHQPQHF

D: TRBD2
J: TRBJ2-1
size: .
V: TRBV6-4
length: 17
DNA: TGTGCCAGCAGTGACTCCGCGACTAGCGGGAGGGCCAGTGAGCAGTTCTTC
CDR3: CASSDSATSGRASEQFF

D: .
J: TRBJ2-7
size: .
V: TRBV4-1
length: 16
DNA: TGCGCCAGCAGCCAAGACCCGAACAGGTACTCCTACGAGCAGTACTTC
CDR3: CASSQDPNRYSYEQYF

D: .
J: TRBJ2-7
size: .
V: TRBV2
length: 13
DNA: TGTGCCAGCAGTGACCGAACTACCTACGAGCAGTACTTC
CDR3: CASSDRTTYEQYF

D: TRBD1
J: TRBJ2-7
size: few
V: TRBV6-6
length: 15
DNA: TGTGCCAGCAGTTCCCCCGGACAGGCCTCCTACGAGCAGTACTTC
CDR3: CASSSPGQASYEQYF

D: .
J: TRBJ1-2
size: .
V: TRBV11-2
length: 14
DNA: TGTGCCAGCAGCTTGGGCAGCCCTAACTATGGCTACACCTTC
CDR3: CASSLGSPNYGYTF

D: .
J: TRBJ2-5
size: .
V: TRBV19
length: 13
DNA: TGTGCCAGTAGCCCCCCGGGATCCTGGACCCAGTACTTC
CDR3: CASSPPGSWTQYF

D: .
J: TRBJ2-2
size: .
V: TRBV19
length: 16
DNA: TGTGCCAGTAACCCGAAGGGGCTTGGGAACACCGGGGAGCTGTTTTTT
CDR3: CASNPKGLGNTGELFF

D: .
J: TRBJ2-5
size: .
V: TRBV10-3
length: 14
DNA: TGTGCCATCAGTGTCCGGCCTTCGGGAGAGACCCAGTACTTC
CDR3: CAISVRPSGETQYF

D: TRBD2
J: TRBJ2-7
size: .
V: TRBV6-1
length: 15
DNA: TGTGCCAGCAGTGCAGACGGCGGGGGGGCTGGCGAGCAGTACTTC
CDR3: CASSADGGGAGEQYF

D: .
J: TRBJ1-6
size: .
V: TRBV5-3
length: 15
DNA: TGTGCCAGAAGCTTGGGTCGCTACCCAAATTCACCCCTCCACTTT
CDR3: CARSLGRYPNSPLHF

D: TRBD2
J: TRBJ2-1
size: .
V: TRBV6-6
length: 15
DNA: TGTGCCAGCAGCTCCAGCGGGGGGGCGAGTTTTGAGCAGTTCTTC
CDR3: CASSSSGGASFEQFF

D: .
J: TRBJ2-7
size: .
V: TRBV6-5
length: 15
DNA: TGTGCCAGCAGCAGGGCGGGGACAGAGACCTACGAGCAGTACTTC
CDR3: CASSRAGTETYEQYF

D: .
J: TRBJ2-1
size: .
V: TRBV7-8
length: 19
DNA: TGTGCCAGCAGCTTACCTTTCACACCCGGACAGAAGAAACTGGGTGAGCAGTTCTTC
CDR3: CASSLPFTPGQKKLGEQFF

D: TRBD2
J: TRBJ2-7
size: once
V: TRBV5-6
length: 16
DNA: TGTGCCAGCAGCCTCTATACTAGCGGGACCTCCTACGAGCAGTACTTC
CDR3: CASSLYTSGTSYEQYF

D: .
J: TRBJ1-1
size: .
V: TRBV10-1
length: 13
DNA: TGCGCCAGCAGTGATCGACGGGGAACTGAAGCTTTCTTT
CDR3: CASSDRRGTEAFF

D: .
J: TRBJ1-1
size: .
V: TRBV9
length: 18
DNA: TGTGCCAGACGAGACAGCCTAAGGCCCGAGGATTGGCACACTGAAGCTTTCTTT
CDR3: CARRDSLRPEDWHTEAFF

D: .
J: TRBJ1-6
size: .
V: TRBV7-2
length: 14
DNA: TGTGCCAGCAGCTTAGGACAGGTCAGATCACCCCTCCACTTT
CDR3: CASSLGQVRSPLHF

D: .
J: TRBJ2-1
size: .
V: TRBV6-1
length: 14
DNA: TGTGCCAGCAGTGAAAGAGGGTATAGAGATGAGCAGTTCTTC
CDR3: CASSERGYRDEQFF

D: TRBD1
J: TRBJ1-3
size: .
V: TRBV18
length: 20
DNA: TGTGCCAGCTCAACCAGCTCACTCCTGAACTCCGGGACAGGTCGTAACACCATATATTTT
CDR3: CASSTSSLLNSGTGRNTIYF

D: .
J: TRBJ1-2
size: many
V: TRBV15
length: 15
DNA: TGTGCCACCAGCAGAGATGGCAGGTGGGACTATGGCTACACCTTC
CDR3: CATSRDGRWDYGYTF

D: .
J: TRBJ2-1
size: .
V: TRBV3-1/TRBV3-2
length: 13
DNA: TGTGCCAGCAGCCAAGGACTTGCTTATGAGCAGTTCTTC
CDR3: CASSQGLAYEQFF

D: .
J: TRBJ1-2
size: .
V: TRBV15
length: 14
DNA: TGTGCCACGGGATCAGGGCCTGGGAACTATGGCTACACCTTC
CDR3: CATGSGPGNYGYTF

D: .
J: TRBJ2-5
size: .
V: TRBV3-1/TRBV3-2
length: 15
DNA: TGTGCCAGCAGCCAAGATCTTTTTACTCGGGAGACCCAGTACTTC
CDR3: CASSQDLFTRETQYF

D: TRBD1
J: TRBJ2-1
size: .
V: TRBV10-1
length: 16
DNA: TGCGCCAGGGGGCTGGGGCCAAGGGGGCCCTACAATGAGCAGTTCTTC
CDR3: CARGLGPRGPYNEQFF

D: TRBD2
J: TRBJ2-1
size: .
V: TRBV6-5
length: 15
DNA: TGTGCCAGCAGCCCAGCGGGGGAGGCCTACAATGAGCAGTTCTTC
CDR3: CASSPAGEAYNEQFF

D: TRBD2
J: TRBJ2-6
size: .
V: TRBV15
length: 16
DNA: TGTGCCACCCAAAGGCAGGGAGGGAGAGGGGCCAACGTCCTGACTTTC
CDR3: CATQRQGGRGANVLTF

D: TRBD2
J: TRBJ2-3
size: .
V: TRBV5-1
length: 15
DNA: TGCGCCAGCAGCAGGGGGACTAGCGGGATGGATACGCAGTATTTT
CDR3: CASSRGTSGMDTQYF

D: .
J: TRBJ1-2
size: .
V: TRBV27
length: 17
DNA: TGTGCCAGCAGTCCGATACCCACAGACAGACCCAACTATGGCTACACCTTC
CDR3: CASSPIPTDRPNYGYTF

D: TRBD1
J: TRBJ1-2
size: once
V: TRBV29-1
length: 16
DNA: TGCAGCGTCGATTCTTTACCGGGACAGGGGGTGGGTGGCTACACCTTC
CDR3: CSVDSLPGQGVGGYTF

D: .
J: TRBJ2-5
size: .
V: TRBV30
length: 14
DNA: TGTGCCTGGAGCGACGGGGACTTACAAGAGACCCAGTACTTC
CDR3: CAWSDGDLQETQYF

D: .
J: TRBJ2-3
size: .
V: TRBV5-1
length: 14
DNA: TGCGCCAGCAGCTTGTTAACTAGCACAGATACGCAGTATTTT
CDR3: CASSLLTSTDTQYF

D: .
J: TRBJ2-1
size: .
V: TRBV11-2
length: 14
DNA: TGTGCCAGCAGCTTAGGGGCCTTCGCGAATGAGCAGTTCTTC
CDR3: CASSLGAFANEQFF